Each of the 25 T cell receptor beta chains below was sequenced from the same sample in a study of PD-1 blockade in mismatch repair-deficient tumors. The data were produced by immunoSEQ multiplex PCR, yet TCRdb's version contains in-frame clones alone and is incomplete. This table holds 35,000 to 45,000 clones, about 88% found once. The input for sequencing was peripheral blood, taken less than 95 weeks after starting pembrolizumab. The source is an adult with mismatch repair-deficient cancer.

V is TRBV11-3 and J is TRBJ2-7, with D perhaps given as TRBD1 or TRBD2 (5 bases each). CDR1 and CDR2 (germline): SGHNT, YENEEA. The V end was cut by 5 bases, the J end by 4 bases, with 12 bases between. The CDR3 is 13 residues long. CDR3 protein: CASSPEGMYEQYF. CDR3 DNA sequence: TGTGCCAGCAGCCCCGAGGGGATGTACGAGCAGTACTTC.

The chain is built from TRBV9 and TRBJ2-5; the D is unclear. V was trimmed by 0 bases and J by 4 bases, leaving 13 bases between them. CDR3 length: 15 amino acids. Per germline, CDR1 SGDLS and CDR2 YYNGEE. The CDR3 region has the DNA TGTGCCAGCAGCGTAGCTGGGTCTATTGGAGAGACCCAGTACTTC. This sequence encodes CASSVAGSIGETQYF.

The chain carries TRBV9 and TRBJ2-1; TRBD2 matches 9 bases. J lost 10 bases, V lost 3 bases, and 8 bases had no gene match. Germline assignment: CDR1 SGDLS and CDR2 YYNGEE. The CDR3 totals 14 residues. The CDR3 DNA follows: TGTGCCAGCAGCGCCTATGCTCTAGCGGGGGAGCAGTTCTTC. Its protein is CASSAYALAGEQFF.

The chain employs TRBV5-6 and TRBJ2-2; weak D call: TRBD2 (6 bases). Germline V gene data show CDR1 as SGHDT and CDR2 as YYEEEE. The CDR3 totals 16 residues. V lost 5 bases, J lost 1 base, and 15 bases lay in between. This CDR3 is CASRYNRDWNTGELFF. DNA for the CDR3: TGTGCCAGCAGATATAACCGGGACTGGAACACCGGGGAGCTGTTTTTT.

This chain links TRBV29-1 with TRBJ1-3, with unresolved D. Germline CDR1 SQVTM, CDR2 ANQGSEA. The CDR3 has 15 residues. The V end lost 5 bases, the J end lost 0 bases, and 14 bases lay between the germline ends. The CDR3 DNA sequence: TGCAGCGTTCGTGATCCGCCCAGCTCTGGAAACACCATATATTTT. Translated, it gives CSVRDPPSSGNTIYF. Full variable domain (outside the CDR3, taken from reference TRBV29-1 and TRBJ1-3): SAVISQKPSRDICQRGTSLTIQCQVDSQVTMMFWYRQQPGQSLTLIATANQGSEATYESGFVIDKFPISRPNLTFSTLTVSNMSPEDSSIYLCSVRDPPSSGNTIYFGEGSWLTVV.

In nucleotides, the CDR3 is TGCGCCAGCAGCTTGGGCTCTAGAAGCGCCGGGGAGCTGTTTTTT. Its translation: CASSLGSRSAGELFF. The chain uses TRBV5-1 and TRBJ2-2; D not certain. Germline assignment: CDR1 SGHRS and CDR2 YFSETQ. Trimming took off 0 bases at V and 6 bases at J, with 12 bases between the two ends. The CDR3 has 15 amino acids.

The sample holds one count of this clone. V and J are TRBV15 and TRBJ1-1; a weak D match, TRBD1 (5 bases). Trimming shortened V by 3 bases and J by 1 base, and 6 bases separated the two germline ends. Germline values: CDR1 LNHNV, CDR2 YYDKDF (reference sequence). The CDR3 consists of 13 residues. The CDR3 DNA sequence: TGTGCCACCAGCAGGGGGGGGAACACTGAAGCTTTCTTT. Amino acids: CATSRGGNTEAFF. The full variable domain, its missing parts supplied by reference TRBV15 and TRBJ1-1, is DAMVIQNPRYQVTQFGKPVTLSCSQTLNHNVMYWYQQKSSQAPKLLFHYYDKDFNNEADTPDNFQSRRPNTSFCFLDIRSPGLGDTAMYLCATSRGGNTEAFFGQGTRLTVV.

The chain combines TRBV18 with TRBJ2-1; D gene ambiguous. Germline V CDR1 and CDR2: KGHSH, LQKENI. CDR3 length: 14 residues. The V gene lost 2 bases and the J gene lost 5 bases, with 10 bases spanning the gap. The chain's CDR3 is CASSPGSSNNEQFF. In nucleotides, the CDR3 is TGTGCCAGCTCACCAGGTTCCTCTAACAATGAGCAGTTCTTC.

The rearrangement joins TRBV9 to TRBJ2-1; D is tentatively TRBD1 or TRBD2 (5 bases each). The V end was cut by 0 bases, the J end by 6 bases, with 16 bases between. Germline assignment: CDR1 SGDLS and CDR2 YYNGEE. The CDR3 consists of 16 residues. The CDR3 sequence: CASSVEGELGINEQFF. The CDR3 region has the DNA TGTGCCAGCAGCGTAGAAGGGGAGTTGGGTATCAATGAGCAGTTCTTC.

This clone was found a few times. The CDR3 sequence is CASSLSGRGIYEQYF. As DNA, the CDR3 is TGTGCCAGCAGCTTGAGCGGGAGGGGAATCTACGAGCAGTACTTC. The chain combines TRBV5-6 with TRBJ2-7, with 10 nucleotides matching TRBD2. Germline assignment: CDR1 SGHDT and CDR2 YYEEEE. With 1 base clipped from V and 3 bases from J, the junction kept 4 bases outside the gene matches. The CDR3 has 15 amino acids. Full variable domain (remainder filled in from reference TRBV5-6 and TRBJ2-7): DAGVTQSPTHLIKTRGQQVTLRCSPKSGHDTVSWYQQALGQGPQFIFQYYEEEERQRGNFPDRFSGHQFPNYSSELNVNALLLGDSALYLCASSLSGRGIYEQYFGPGTRLTVT.

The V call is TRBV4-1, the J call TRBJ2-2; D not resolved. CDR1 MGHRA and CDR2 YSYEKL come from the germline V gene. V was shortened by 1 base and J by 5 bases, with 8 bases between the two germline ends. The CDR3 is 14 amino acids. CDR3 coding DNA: TGCGCCAGCAGCCAAGTCTTCACAACCGGGGAGCTGTTTTTT. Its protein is CASSQVFTTGELFF.

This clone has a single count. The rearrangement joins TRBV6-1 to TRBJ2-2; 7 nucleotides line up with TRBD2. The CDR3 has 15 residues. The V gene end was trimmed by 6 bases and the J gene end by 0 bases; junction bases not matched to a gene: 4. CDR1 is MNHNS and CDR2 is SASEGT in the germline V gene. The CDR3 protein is CASSNSGANTGELFF. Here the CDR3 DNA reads TGTGCCAGCAGCAACAGCGGGGCGAACACCGGGGAGCTGTTTTTT.

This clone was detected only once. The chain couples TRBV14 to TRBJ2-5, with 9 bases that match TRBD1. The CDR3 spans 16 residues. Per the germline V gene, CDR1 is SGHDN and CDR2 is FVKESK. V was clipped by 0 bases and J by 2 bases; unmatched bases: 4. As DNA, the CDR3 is TGTGCCAGCAGCCAAGAGGGGACAGGGCTACAAGAGACCCAGTACTTC. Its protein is CASSQEGTGLQETQYF.

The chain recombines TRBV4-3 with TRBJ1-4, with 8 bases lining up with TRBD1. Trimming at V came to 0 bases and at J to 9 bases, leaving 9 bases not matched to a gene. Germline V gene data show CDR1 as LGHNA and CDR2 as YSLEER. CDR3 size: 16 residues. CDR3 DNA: TGCGCCAGCAGCCAAGATCTGTCAGGGGGCTTGAAAAAACTGTTTTTT. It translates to CASSQDLSGGLKKLFF.

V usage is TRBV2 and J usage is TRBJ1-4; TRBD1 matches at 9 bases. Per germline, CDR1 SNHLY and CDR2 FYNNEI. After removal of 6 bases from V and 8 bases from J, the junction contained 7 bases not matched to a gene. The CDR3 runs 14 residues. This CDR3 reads CASRYRGPVEKLFF. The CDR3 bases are TGTGCCAGCAGGTACAGGGGGCCGGTCGAAAAACTGTTTTTT.

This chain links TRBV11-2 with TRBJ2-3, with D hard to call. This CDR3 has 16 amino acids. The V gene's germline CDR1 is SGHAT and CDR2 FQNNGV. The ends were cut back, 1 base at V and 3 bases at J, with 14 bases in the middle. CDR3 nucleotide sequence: TGTGCCAGCAGCTTAGCAAATAGGATGGGTACAGATACGCAGTATTTT. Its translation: CASSLANRMGTDTQYF.

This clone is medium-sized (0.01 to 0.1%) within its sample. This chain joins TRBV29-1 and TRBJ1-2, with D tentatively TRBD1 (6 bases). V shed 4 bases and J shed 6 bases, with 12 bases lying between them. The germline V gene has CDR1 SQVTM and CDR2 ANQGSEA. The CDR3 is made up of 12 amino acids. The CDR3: CSVGGTSDGYTF. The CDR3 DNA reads TGCAGCGTTGGAGGGACATCAGATGGCTACACCTTC.

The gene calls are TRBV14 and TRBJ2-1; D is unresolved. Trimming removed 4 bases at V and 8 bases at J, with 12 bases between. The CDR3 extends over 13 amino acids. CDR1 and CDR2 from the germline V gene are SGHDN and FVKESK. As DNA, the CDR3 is TGTGCCAGCAGCCGAATCTCGACATATGAGCAGTTCTTC. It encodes CASSRISTYEQFF.

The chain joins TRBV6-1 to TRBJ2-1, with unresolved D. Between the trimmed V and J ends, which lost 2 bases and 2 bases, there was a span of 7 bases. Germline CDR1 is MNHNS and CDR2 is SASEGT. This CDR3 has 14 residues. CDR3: CASSESSPYNEQFF. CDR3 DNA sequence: TGTGCCAGCAGTGAAAGTTCCCCCTACAATGAGCAGTTCTTC.

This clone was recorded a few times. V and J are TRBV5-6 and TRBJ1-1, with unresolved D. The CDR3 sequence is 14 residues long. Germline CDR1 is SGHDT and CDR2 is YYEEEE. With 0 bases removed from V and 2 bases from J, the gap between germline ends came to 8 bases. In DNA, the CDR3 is TGTGCCAGCAGCTTGGTTCAAAGAAACACTGAAGCTTTCTTT. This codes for CASSLVQRNTEAFF.

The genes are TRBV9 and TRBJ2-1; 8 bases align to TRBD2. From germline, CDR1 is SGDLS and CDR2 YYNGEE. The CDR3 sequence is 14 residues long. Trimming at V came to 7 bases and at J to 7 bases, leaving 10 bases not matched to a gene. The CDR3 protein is CASERSGGGNEQFF. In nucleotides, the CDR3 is TGTGCCAGCGAAAGGAGCGGGGGCGGGAATGAGCAGTTCTTC.

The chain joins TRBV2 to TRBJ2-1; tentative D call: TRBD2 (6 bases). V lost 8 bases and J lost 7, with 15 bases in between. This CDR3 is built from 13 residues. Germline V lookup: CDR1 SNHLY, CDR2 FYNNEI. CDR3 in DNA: TGTGCCAGCGGTCGGACTATCGATAATGAGCAGTTCTTC. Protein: CASGRTIDNEQFF.

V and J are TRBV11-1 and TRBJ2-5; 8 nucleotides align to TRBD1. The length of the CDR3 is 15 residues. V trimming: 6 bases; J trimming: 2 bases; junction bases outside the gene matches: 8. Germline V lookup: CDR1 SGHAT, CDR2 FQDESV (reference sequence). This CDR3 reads CASRPHRDRQETQYF. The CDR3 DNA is TGTGCCAGCAGACCTCACCGGGACAGGCAAGAGACCCAGTACTTC.

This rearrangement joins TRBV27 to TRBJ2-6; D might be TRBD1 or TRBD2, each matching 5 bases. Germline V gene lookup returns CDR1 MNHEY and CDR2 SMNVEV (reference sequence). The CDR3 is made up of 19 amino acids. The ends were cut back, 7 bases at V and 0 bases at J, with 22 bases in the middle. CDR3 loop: CASTPGPAGSRSGANVLTF. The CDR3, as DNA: TGTGCCAGCACCCCGGGACCGGCAGGTTCTCGCTCTGGGGCCAACGTCCTGACTTTC.

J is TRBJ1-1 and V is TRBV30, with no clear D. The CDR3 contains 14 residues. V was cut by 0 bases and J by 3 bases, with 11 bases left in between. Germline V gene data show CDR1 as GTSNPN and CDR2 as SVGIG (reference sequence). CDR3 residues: CAWSVGSWDTEAFF. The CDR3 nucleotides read TGTGCCTGGAGTGTGGGATCCTGGGACACTGAAGCTTTCTTT.